What follows describes a single T cell receptor (beta chain). The CDR3 sequence is 17 residues long. The V and J ends lost 0 bases and 5 bases respectively, with 16 bases between them. The germline CDR1 and CDR2 sequences are LGHNA and YNFKEQ. This specimen belongs to a study of blood T cell repertoires in COVID-19. Overall study context: Spain, Italy and the United States supplied samples that represented acute and convalescent COVID-19.

Using immunoSEQ multiplex PCR, the repertoire was profiled, and TCRdb retains in-frame clones only, with some absent. The data contain some 100,000 clones, 80% to 95% of them singletons. Sequences were obtained from peripheral blood. The receptor was derived from a man in his sixties or seventies with acute or convalescent COVID-19. The chain is built from TRBV4-2 and TRBJ2-2; D gene uncertain. CDR3 region: CASSQEEVLVRTGELFF. Written as DNA, the CDR3 is TGTGCCAGCAGCCAAGAAGAGGTATTGGTCCGGACCGGGGAGCTGTTTTTT.